This T cell receptor (beta chain) was sequenced for a study of blood T cell repertoires in COVID-19. The CDR3 loop spans 14 amino acids. Between the trimmed V and J ends, which lost 3 bases and 3 bases, there was a span of 11 bases. Germline CDR1 SEHNR, CDR2 FQNEAQ (reference sequence). The assay was immunoSEQ multiplex PCR, and TCRdb's table has in-frame clones only and misses some. Seen here are fewer than 250,000 clones, 83% observed once, and the top ten hold more than 4.5%. This rearrangement joins TRBV7-9 to TRBJ1-2, with D maybe TRBD1 (6 bases). Sequencing was carried out using PBMCs or T cells enriched from blood (not recorded which). The receptor comes from a woman between 45 and 60 years old who had been exposed to COVID-19. CDR3 sequence reads: CASSFPQGYYGYTF. The CDR3 coding sequence is TGTGCCAGCAGCTTCCCACAGGGCTACTATGGCTACACCTTC.